The TCR beta chain under discussion was sequenced for a study of blood T cell repertoires in COVID-19. Whole-study context: The origin of the acute and convalescent COVID-19 samples was the United States, Italy and Spain. In each case, the material was cDNA or gDNA derived from T cells, B-cell-depleted T cells, or PBMCs.

The CDR3 consists of 15 residues. V dropped 0 bases and J dropped 3; count of bases not matched to a gene: 5. From germline, CDR1 is SGDLS and CDR2 YYNGEE. Per the study methods: Using reference gene primer amplification, nucleated cell counts were estimated. Data came from immunoSEQ multiplex PCR; TCRdb stores just in-frame clones and leaves some out. The DNA was the basis for D and trimming; V, J and clone size are from that table. The sample carries roughly 41,000 clones, roughly four fifths recorded once. The clonotype was recovered from an elderly woman with acute or convalescent COVID-19. This chain connects TRBV9 to TRBJ2-7, with 8 positions matching TRBD1. The sequenced material came from peripheral blood. The CDR3 region has the DNA TGTGCCAGCAGCGTAGGCCAGGGGGCATTCTACGAGCAGTACTTC. This codes for CASSVGQGAFYEQYF.